The entry below describes one T cell receptor beta chain. Trimming pared 3 bases from V and 1 base from J, leaving 12 bases between. The CDR3 is 15 amino acids. Germline V gives CDR1 KGHSH, CDR2 LQKENI. TCRdb used MiXCR to reprocess the 5' RACE reads, holding one entry per CDR3 protein. Of more than 250,000 distinct CDR3 sequences listed, 16% are singletons. These data belong to a study of T-cell memory formation after mild COVID-19. Sequencing used PBMCs or a T cell subset sorted from them (not recorded which). This sequence joins TRBV18 and TRBJ1-1; no reliable D call. The clonotype originates from a young man who had mild COVID-19 (a few samples of this study predate the infection). Cell type and time point are not known. CDR3 loop: CASSPRTMENTEAFF. For the CDR3, the DNA is TGTGCCAGCTCACCTCGGACCATGGAGAACACTGAAGCTTTCTTT.